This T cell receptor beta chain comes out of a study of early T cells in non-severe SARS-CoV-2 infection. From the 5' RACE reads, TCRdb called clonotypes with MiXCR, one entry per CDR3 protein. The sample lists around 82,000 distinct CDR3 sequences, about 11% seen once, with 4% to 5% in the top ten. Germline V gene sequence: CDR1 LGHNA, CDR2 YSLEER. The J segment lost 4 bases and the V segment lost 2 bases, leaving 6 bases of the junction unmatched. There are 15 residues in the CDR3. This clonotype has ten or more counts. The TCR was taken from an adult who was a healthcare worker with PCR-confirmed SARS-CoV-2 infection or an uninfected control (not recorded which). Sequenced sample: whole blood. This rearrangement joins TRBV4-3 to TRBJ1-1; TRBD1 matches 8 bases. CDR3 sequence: CASSQTGTGLTEAFF. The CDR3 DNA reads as TGCGCCAGCAGCCAAACCGGGACAGGACTCACTGAAGCTTTCTTT.